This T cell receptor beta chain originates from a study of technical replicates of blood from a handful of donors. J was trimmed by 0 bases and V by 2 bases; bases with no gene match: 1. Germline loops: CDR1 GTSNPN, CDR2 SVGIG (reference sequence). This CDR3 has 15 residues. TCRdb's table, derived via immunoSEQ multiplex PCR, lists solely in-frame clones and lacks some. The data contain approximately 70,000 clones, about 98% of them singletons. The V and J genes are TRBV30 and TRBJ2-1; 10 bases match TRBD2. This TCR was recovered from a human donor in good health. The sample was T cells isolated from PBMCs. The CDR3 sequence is CAWSLAGGSYNEQFF. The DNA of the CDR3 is TGTGCCTGGAGTTTAGCGGGGGGCTCCTACAATGAGCAGTTCTTC.